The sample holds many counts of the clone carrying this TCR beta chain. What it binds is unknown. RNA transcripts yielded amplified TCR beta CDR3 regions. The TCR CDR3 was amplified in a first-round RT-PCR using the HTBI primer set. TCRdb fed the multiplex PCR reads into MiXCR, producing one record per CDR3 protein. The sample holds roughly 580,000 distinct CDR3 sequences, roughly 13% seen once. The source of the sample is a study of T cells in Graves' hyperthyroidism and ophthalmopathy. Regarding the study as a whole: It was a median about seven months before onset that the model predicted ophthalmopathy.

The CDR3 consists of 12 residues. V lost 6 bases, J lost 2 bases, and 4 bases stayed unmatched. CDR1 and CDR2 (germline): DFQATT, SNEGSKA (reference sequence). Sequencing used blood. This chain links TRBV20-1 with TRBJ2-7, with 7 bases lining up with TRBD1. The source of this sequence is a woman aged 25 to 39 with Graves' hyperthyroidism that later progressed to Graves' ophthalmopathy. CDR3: CSAQGQTYEQYF. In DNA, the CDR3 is TGCAGTGCCCAGGGACAGACCTACGAGCAGTACTTC.